This T cell receptor (beta chain) was recorded in a study of spatial heterogeneity in lung cancer. Across the whole study: Detection consistently yielded more beta chains than alpha chains.

CDR3 length: 10 residues. CDR1 is SQVTM and CDR2 is ANQGSEA in the germline V gene. V shed 6 bases and J shed 5 bases, with 7 bases lying between them. Time point reported: sample taken at primary tumor resection. Within the sample, this clonotype is medium-sized. TCRdb re-called the 5' RACE reads through MiXCR, storing one row per CDR3 protein. The table includes some 7,800 distinct CDR3 sequences, roughly 8.6% detected once. Sequenced material: PBMCs, taken at surgery. The clonotype was recovered from a male donor with early-stage non-small cell lung cancer. The rearrangement links TRBV29-1 to TRBJ1-2; TRBD1 is a possible D gene (5 bases). The CDR3 nucleotides are TGCAGCGTGACAGAGTATGGCTACACCTTC. This sequence encodes CSVTEYGYTF.